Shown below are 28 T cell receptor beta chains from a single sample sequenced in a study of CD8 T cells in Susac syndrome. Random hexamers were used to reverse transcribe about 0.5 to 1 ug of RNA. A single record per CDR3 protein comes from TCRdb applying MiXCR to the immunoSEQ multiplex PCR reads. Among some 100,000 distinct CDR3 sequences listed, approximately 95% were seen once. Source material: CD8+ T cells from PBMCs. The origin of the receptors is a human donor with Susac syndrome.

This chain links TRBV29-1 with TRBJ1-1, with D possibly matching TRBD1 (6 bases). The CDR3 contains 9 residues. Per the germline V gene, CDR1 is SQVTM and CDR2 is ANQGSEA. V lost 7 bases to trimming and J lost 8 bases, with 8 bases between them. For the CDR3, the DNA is TGCAGCGACGGACAGGAAGCTTTCTTT. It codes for CSDGQEAFF.

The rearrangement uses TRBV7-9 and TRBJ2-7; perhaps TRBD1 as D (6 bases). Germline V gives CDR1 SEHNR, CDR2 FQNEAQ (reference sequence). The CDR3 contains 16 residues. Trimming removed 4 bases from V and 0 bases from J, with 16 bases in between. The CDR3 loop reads CASSSQRQANSYEQYF. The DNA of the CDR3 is TGTGCCAGCAGCTCACAAAGACAGGCCAACTCCTACGAGCAGTACTTC. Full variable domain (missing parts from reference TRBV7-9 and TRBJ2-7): DTGVSQNPRHKITKRGQNVTFRCDPISEHNRLYWYRQTLGQGPEFLTYFQNEAQLEKSRLLSDRFSAERPKGSFSTLEIQRTEQGDSAMYLCASSSQRQANSYEQYFGPGTRLTVT.

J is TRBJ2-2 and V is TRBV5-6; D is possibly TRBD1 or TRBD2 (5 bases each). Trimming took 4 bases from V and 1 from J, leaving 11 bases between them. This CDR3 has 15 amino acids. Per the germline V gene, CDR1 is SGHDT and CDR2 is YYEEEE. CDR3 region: CASSPGAQNTGELFF. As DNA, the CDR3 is TGTGCCAGCAGCCCCGGGGCGCAGAACACCGGGGAGCTGTTTTTT.

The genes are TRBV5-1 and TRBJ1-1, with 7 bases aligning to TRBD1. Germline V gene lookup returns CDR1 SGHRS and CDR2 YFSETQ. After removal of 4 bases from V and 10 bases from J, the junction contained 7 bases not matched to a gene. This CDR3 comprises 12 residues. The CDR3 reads CASSSGQVPAFF. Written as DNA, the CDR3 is TGCGCCAGCAGCAGCGGACAGGTTCCAGCTTTCTTT.

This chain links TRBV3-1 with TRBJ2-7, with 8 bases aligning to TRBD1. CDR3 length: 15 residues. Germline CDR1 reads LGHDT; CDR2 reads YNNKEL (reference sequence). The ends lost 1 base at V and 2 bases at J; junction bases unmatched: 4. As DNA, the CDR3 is TGTGCCAGCAGCCAAGGGACAGGGCACCCCTACGAGCAGTACTTC. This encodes CASSQGTGHPYEQYF.

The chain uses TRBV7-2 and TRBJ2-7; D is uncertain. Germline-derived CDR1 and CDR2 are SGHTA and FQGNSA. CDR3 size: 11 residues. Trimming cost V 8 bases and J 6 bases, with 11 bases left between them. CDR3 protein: CASRAMGEQYF. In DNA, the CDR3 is TGTGCCAGCCGGGCGATGGGCGAGCAGTACTTC.

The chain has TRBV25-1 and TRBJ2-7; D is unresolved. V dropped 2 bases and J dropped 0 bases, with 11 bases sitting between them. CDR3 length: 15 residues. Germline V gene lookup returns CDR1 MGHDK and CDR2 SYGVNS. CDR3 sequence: CASSEGPNLSYEQYF. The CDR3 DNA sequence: TGTGCCAGCAGTGAAGGCCCCAACCTCTCCTACGAGCAGTACTTC.

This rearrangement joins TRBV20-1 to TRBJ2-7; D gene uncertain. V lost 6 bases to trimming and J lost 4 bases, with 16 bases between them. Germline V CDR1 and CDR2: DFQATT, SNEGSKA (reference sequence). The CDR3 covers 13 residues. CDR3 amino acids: CSARYQVGYEQYF. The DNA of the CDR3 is TGCAGTGCCCGATATCAGGTGGGGTACGAGCAGTACTTC.

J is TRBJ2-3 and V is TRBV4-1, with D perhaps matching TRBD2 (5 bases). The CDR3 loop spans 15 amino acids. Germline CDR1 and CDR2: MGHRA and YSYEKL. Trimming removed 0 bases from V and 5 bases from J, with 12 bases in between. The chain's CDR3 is CASSQEGGRGDTQYF. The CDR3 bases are TGCGCCAGCAGCCAAGAAGGAGGTCGAGGAGATACGCAGTATTTT.

CDR3 region: CASSFLPGTSNTEAFF. Written as DNA, the CDR3 is TGTGCCAGCAGTTTCCTCCCCGGGACAAGCAACACTGAAGCTTTCTTT. V usage is TRBV12-3 or TRBV12-4 and J usage is TRBJ1-1; a weak D match, TRBD1 (6 bases). The CDR3 is 16 residues long. The V gene lost 3 bases and the J gene lost 2 bases, with 16 bases spanning the gap.

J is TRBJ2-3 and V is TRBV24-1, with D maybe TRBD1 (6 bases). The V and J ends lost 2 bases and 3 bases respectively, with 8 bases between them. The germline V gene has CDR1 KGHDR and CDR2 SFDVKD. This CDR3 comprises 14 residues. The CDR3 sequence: CATSDWTDTDTQYF. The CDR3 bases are TGTGCCACCAGTGATTGGACAGATACAGATACGCAGTATTTT.

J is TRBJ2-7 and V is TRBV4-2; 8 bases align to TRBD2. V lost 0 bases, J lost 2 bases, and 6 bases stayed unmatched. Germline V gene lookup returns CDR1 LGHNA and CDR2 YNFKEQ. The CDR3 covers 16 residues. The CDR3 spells CASSQDGAGVAYEQYF. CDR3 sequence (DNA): TGTGCCAGCAGCCAAGATGGAGCGGGAGTTGCCTACGAGCAGTACTTC.

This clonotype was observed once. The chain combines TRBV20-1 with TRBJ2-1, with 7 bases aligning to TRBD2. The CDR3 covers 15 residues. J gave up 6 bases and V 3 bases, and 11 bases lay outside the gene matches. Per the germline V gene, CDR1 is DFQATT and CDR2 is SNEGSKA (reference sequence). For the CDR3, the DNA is TGCAGTGCTAGGGGCCTAGCGGTTCTATCCAATGAGCAGTTCTTC. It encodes CSARGLAVLSNEQFF.

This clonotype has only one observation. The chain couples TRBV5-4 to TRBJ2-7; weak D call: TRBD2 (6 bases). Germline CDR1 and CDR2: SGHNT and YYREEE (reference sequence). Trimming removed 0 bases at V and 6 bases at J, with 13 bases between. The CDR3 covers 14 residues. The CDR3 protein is CASSLERVGGEQYF. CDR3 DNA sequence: TGTGCCAGCAGCTTGGAACGGGTGGGAGGCGAGCAGTACTTC.

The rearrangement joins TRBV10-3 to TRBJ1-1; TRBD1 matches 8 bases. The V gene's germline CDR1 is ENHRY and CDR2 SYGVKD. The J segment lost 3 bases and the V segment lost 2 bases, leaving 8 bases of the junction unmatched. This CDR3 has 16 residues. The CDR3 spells CAISETRDRKDTEAFF. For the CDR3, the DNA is TGTGCCATCAGTGAGACGCGGGACAGGAAGGACACTGAAGCTTTCTTT.

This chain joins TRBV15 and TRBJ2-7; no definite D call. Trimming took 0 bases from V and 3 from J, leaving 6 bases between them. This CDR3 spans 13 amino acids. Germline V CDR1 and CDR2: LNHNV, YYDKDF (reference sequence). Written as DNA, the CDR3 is TGTGCCACCAGCAGAGACGTACTCTACGAGCAGTACTTC. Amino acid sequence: CATSRDVLYEQYF.

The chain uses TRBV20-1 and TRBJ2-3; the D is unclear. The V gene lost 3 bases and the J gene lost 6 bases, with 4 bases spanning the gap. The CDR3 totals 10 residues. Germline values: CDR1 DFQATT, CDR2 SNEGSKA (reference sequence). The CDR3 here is CSARGDTQYF. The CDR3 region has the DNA TGCAGTGCTAGGGGTGATACGCAGTATTTT.

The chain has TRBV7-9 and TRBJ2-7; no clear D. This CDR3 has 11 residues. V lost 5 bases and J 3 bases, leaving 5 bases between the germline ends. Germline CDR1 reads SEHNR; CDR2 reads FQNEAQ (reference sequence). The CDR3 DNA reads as TGTGCCAGCAGCCACGACTACGAGCAGTACTTC. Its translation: CASSHDYEQYF.

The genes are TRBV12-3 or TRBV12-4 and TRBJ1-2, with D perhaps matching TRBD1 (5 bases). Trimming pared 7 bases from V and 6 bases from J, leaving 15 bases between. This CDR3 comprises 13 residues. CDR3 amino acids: CASTRPGTDGYTF. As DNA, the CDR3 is TGTGCCAGCACTCGCCCTGGGACTGATGGCTACACCTTC.

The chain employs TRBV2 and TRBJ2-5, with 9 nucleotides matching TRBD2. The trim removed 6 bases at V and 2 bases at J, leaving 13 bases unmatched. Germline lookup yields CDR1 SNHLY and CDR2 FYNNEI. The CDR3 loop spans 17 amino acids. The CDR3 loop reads CASRRWLAGSRQETQYF. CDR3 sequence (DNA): TGTGCCAGCAGGAGGTGGCTAGCGGGAAGCCGGCAAGAGACCCAGTACTTC.

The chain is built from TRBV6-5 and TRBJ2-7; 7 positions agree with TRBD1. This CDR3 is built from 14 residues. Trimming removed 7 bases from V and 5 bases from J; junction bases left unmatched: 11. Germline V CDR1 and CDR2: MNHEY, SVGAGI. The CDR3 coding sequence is TGTGCCAGCACCCGACAGGGTTTGAGCGACGAGCAGTACTTC. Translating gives CASTRQGLSDEQYF.

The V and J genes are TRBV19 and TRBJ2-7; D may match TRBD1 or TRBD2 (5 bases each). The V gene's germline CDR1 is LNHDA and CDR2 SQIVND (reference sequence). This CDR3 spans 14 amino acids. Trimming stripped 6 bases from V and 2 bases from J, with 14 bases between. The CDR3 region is CASRLRDGTYEQYF. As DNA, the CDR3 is TGTGCCAGTAGGCTCCGGGACGGGACCTACGAGCAGTACTTC.

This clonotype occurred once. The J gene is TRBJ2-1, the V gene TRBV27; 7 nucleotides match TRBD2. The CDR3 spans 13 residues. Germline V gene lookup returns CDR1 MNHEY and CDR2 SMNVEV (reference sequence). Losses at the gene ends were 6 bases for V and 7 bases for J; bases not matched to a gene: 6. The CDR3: CASSRLADNEQFF. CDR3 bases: TGTGCCAGCAGCCGACTAGCTGATAATGAGCAGTTCTTC.

This CDR3 is CASDPTRRSQHF. CDR3 sequence (DNA): TGCGCCAGCGATCCAACACGAAGGTCCCAGCATTTT. This chain uses TRBV23-1 with TRBJ1-5; D is undetermined. TRBV23-1 is labeled an ORF, and its function is uncertain. Trimming cost V 8 bases and J 11 bases, with 16 bases left between them. There are 12 residues in the CDR3.

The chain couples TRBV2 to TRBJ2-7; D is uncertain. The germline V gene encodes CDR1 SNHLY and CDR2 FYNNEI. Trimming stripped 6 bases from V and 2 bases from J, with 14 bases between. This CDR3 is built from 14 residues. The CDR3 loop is CASSLGRQTYEQYF. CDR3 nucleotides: TGTGCCAGCAGCCTGGGCAGGCAAACCTACGAGCAGTACTTC.

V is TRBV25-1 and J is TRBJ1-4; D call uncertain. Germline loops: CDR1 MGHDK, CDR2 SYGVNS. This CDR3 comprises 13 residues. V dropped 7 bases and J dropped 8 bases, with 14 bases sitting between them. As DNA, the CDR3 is TGTGCCAGCACTCACCGAGGGTCCGAAAAACTGTTTTTT. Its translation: CASTHRGSEKLFF.

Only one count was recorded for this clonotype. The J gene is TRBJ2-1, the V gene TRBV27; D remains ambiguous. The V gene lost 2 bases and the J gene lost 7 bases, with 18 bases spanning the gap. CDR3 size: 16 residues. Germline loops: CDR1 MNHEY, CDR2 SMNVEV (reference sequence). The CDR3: CASSLRNREDGNEQFF. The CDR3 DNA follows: TGTGCCAGCAGTTTACGGAATCGAGAAGATGGGAATGAGCAGTTCTTC.

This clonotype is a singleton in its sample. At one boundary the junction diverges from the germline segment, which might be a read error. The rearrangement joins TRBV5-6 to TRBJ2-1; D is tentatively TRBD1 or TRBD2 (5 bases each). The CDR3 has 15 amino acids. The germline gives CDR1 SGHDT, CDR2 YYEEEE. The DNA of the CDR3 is TGTGCCAGCAGCGAGGGGATTCTCTCCTACAAGGAGCAGTTCTTC. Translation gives CASSEGILSYKEQFF. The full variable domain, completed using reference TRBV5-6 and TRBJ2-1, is DAGVTQSPTHLIKTRGQQVTLRCSPKSGHDTVSWYQQALGQGPQFIFQYYEEEERQRGNFPDRFSGHQFPNYSSELNVNALLLGDSALYLCASSEGILSYKEQFFGPGTRLTVL.